Detailed here is one TCR beta chain. The CDR3 is made up of 18 amino acids. V shed 1 base and J shed 0 bases, with 14 bases lying between them. The V gene's germline CDR1 is SGDLS and CDR2 YYNGEE. This specimen belongs to a study of control samples from healthy donors and cancer patients. Method: immunoSEQ multiplex PCR; TCRdb's copy keeps in-frame clones and lacks some. The table lists roughly 100,000 clones, approximately 90% of them singletons. Sample: blood. The sequence derives from a young woman in good health. The chain employs TRBV9 and TRBJ2-6; perhaps D is TRBD1 or TRBD2 (5 bases each). The CDR3 region has the DNA TGTGCCAGCAGCGTATGGCCAGGGAGCACCTCTGGGGCCAACGTCCTGACTTTC. Protein: CASSVWPGSTSGANVLTF. Complete variable domain (other parts from reference TRBV9 and TRBJ2-6): DSGVTQTPKHLITATGQRVTLRCSPRSGDLSVYWYQQSLDQGLQFLIQYYNGEERAKGNILERFSAQQFPDLHSELNLSSLELGDSALYFCASSVWPGSTSGANVLTFGAGSRLTVL.